Presented here are 18 T cell receptor beta chains from one specimen sequenced in a study of cytomegalovirus exposure and HLA in healthy donors. Profiling relied on immunoSEQ multiplex PCR, and the TCRdb table lists in-frame clones only, not all of them. The sample contains about 100,000 clones, almost 96% of which appear only once. The sample comprised PBMCs. The receptors were sampled from a woman aged 18-29 years in good health and CMV-seronegative.

The V call is TRBV11-3, the J call TRBJ2-3; 8 bases align to TRBD1. The junction had 6 bases not matched to a gene; V was cut back by 1 base and J by 3 bases. The V gene's germline CDR1 is SGHNT and CDR2 YENEEA. This CDR3 region has 16 residues. CDR3 DNA: TGTGCCAGCAGCTTAGCAGGGGGCGGAAGGACAGATACGCAGTATTTT. The encoded protein is CASSLAGGGRTDTQYF.

This chain uses TRBV14 with TRBJ1-1; no reliable D call. The CDR3 sequence is 15 residues long. From germline, CDR1 is SGHDN and CDR2 FVKESK. V was shortened by 1 base and J by 1 base, with 10 bases between the two germline ends. This CDR3 is CASSQARGRNTEAFF. CDR3 nucleotide sequence: TGTGCCAGCAGCCAAGCTCGTGGGCGGAACACTGAAGCTTTCTTT.

V is TRBV5-1 and J is TRBJ1-3, with D hard to call. The CDR3 has 13 residues. V lost 5 bases and J lost 4, with 10 bases in between. Germline CDR1 SGHRS, CDR2 YFSETQ. For the CDR3, the DNA is TGCGCCAGCAGGGAAGGAGTCGGAAACACCATATATTTT. This sequence encodes CASREGVGNTIYF.

The V and J genes are TRBV19 and TRBJ2-2; D is perhaps TRBD2 (6 bases). From germline, CDR1 is LNHDA and CDR2 SQIVND (reference sequence). V gave up 5 bases and J gave up 7 bases, with 17 bases separating them. This CDR3 comprises 15 residues. The CDR3 here is CASSSGLRSGGELFF. CDR3 in DNA: TGTGCCAGTAGTTCGGGACTGAGGTCAGGCGGGGAGCTGTTTTTT.

This clone appeared a single time. The chain links TRBV5-1 to TRBJ2-3, with 12 bases lining up with TRBD2. The germline gives CDR1 SGHRS, CDR2 YFSETQ. Trimming at V came to 4 bases and at J to 1 base, leaving 4 bases not matched to a gene. CDR3 length: 16 residues. CDR3 nucleotide sequence: TGCGCCAGCAGCGTAGGACTAGCGGGGCGCACAGATACGCAGTATTTT. Amino acid sequence: CASSVGLAGRTDTQYF.

This sequence joins TRBV11-2 and TRBJ2-1, with D tentatively TRBD1 (6 bases). The germline V gene encodes CDR1 SGHAT and CDR2 FQNNGV. V was cut by 4 bases and J by 8 bases, with 24 bases left in between. This CDR3 spans 17 amino acids. The CDR3 spells CASSSPLRGTLQDEQFF. In nucleotides, the CDR3 is TGTGCCAGCAGCTCCCCTCTTAGGGGGACACTACAAGATGAGCAGTTCTTC.

The chain is built from TRBV30 and TRBJ1-2; 7 bases map to TRBD1. The length of the CDR3 is 14 residues. V lost 4 bases, J lost 7 bases, and 12 bases stayed unmatched. Germline CDR1 and CDR2: GTSNPN and SVGIG (reference sequence). Written as DNA, the CDR3 is TGTGCCTGGACCCCGCAGGGGGGACCCTTTGGCTACACCTTC. Its protein product is CAWTPQGGPFGYTF.

CDR3 in DNA: TGTGCCAGCCAGGGGTTTAATTCACCCCTCCACTTT. Translated, it gives CASQGFNSPLHF. V is TRBV6-1 and J is TRBJ1-6; D perhaps matches TRBD1 (6 bases). CDR3 length equals 12 residues. V was cut by 8 bases and J by 6 bases, with 8 bases left in between. Per the germline V gene, CDR1 is MNHNS and CDR2 is SASEGT.

The chain recombines TRBV6-5 with TRBJ2-7; the D gene is possibly TRBD2 (5 bases). The germline gives CDR1 MNHEY, CDR2 SVGAGI. The CDR3 is 15 residues long. V was shortened by 6 bases and J by 2 bases, with 17 bases between the two germline ends. The CDR3 nucleotides are TGTGCCAGCAGAAGTCCGGCGACGGGGACCTACGAGCAGTACTTC. It encodes CASRSPATGTYEQYF.

The chain recombines TRBV7-3 with TRBJ2-7, with D maybe TRBD2 (5 bases). This CDR3 is built from 12 residues. The V gene's germline CDR1 is SGHTA and CDR2 FQGTGA. The V gene lost 11 bases and the J gene lost 2 bases, with 13 bases spanning the gap. Here the CDR3 reads CAVPGKTYEQYF. CDR3 bases: TGTGCCGTACCGGGGAAGACCTACGAGCAGTACTTC.

The chain recombines TRBV27 with TRBJ1-1; D possibly corresponds to TRBD1 (5 bases). The CDR3 totals 14 residues. Trimming shortened V by 3 bases and J by 1 base, and 9 bases separated the two germline ends. Looked up from germline, CDR1 is MNHEY and CDR2 is SMNVEV (reference sequence). The CDR3 region has the DNA TGTGCCAGCAGTTTTCGGGGGAGGAACACTGAAGCTTTCTTT. It encodes CASSFRGRNTEAFF.

The CDR3 sequence is CASSPPGDIQETQYF. In DNA form, the CDR3 reads TGTGCCAGCAGCCCCCCAGGCGACATACAAGAGACCCAGTACTTC. This rearrangement joins TRBV6-5 to TRBJ2-5; D not certain. The CDR3 sequence is 15 residues long. Germline V gene data show CDR1 as MNHEY and CDR2 as SVGAGI. Trimming took off 6 bases at V and 2 bases at J, with 16 bases between the two ends.

This clone was detected once. The V gene is TRBV11-2, the J gene TRBJ2-5; a weak D match, TRBD1 (6 bases). Germline-derived CDR1 and CDR2 are SGHAT and FQNNGV. Trimming shortened V by 3 bases and J by 4 bases, and 12 bases separated the two germline ends. The length of the CDR3 is 14 residues. The CDR3 nucleotides read TGTGCCAGCAGCTTCTCAGGGGCGCCAGAGACCCAGTACTTC. Its protein is CASSFSGAPETQYF.

The genes are TRBV11-1 and TRBJ1-2; D may be TRBD1 (6 bases). The CDR3 length is 13 residues. V was clipped by 3 bases and J by 4 bases, with 9 bases between them. Germline CDR1 and CDR2: SGHAT and FQDESV (reference sequence). The chain's CDR3 is CASSFGGAYGYTF. CDR3 DNA sequence: TGTGCCAGCAGCTTTGGGGGGGCCTATGGCTACACCTTC.

V is TRBV9 and J is TRBJ1-2, with TRBD1 identical over 8 bases. CDR1 SGDLS and CDR2 YYNGEE come from the germline V gene. After removal of 3 bases from V and 4 bases from J, the junction contained 2 bases not matched to a gene. This CDR3 comprises 13 residues. The DNA for the CDR3 is TGTGCCAGCAGCGCCGGGACAGGCTATGGCTACACCTTC. It codes for CASSAGTGYGYTF. Looking up the rest from reference TRBV9 and TRBJ1-2 gives the full variable domain: DSGVTQTPKHLITATGQRVTLRCSPRSGDLSVYWYQQSLDQGLQFLIQYYNGEERAKGNILERFSAQQFPDLHSELNLSSLELGDSALYFCASSAGTGYGYTFGSGTRLTVV.

V usage is TRBV6-1 and J usage is TRBJ1-5; D unclear. V lost 2 bases to trimming and J lost 1 base, with 9 bases between them. The CDR3 is 15 residues long. The germline gives CDR1 MNHNS, CDR2 SASEGT. Here the CDR3 DNA reads TGTGCCAGCAGTGAATACGGGATAAGCAATCAGCCCCAGCATTTT. Translation: CASSEYGISNQPQHF.

The rearrangement uses TRBV5-6 and TRBJ1-2; D possibly corresponds to TRBD1 (6 bases). Germline CDR1 reads SGHDT; CDR2 reads YYEEEE. Trimming shortened V by 2 bases and J by 8 bases, and 19 bases separated the two germline ends. The CDR3 runs to 15 residues. CDR3 sequence reads: CASSLGTKSLEGYTF. CDR3 DNA sequence: TGTGCCAGCAGCTTAGGGACAAAAAGTCTCGAAGGCTACACCTTC.

The chain recombines TRBV5-1 with TRBJ2-2; D is undetermined. The germline V gene encodes CDR1 SGHRS and CDR2 YFSETQ. The CDR3 extends over 13 amino acids. Deletions cut 0 bases from V and 8 bases from J, with 8 bases between. The CDR3 DNA reads as TGCGCCAGCAGCTTGGAAGCATCTGGGGAGCTGTTTTTT. It translates to CASSLEASGELFF.